This is a list of T cell receptor beta chains from one sample in a study of T cell changes during pregnancy in multiple sclerosis. Sequencing was performed with immunoSEQ multiplex PCR; in TCRdb, only in-frame clones are kept and a portion is missing. The sample includes just over 60,000 clones, approximately 90% of them seen just once. This material consisted of peripheral blood, taken in the second trimester of pregnancy. The receptor set was obtained from a female donor in good health, enrolled as a control in a pregnancy study. The CDR3 runs from the conserved cysteine through the conserved F or W. A D gene is named only where the DNA matches it firmly. Some rows have no size entry. The others give once, few or many, or a class for an expanded clone.

clone size	J gene	D gene	V gene	CDR3 protein	CDR3 DNA
-	TRBJ2-3	-	TRBV29-1	CSVEEGQITDTQYF	TGCAGCGTTGAGGAGGGGCAGATCACAGATACGCAGTATTTT
-	TRBJ1-5	-	TRBV30	CAWTSRVLHQPQHF	TGTGCCTGGACCTCCCGGGTGCTACATCAGCCCCAGCATTTT
-	TRBJ2-5	-	TRBV2	CASSEVKETQYF	TGTGCCAGCAGTGAAGTTAAAGAGACCCAGTACTTC
-	TRBJ2-5	-	TRBV18	CASSPRGETQYF	TGTGCCAGCTCACCAAGGGGAGAGACCCAGTACTTC
-	TRBJ1-1	-	TRBV4-1	CASSREAGGNTEAFF	TGCGCCAGCAGCCGCGAGGCGGGCGGGAACACTGAAGCTTTCTTT
-	TRBJ1-5	TRBD1	TRBV7-9	CASSLATGPHQPQHF	TGTGCCAGCAGCCTAGCGACAGGGCCACATCAGCCCCAGCATTTT
-	TRBJ2-7	-	TRBV5-1	CASSSAVDLPVYEQYF	TGCGCCAGCAGCTCGGCGGTCGACCTACCGGTCTACGAGCAGTACTTC
-	TRBJ2-6	-	TRBV28	CASSLQGSGANVLTF	TGTGCCAGCAGTTTACAGGGATCCGGGGCCAACGTCCTGACTTTC
-	TRBJ2-5	-	TRBV6-5	CASSYSLWGHKETQYF	TGTGCCAGCAGTTACTCGTTGTGGGGGCATAAAGAGACCCAGTACTTC
once	TRBJ2-5	TRBD1	TRBV27	CASGPPSGTGIWGWETQYF	TGTGCCAGTGGTCCCCCTTCCGGGACAGGGATTTGGGGTTGGGAGACCCAGTACTTC
-	TRBJ2-5	TRBD1	TRBV6-1	CASSVGLGTAQETQYF	TGTGCCAGCAGTGTGGGTCTAGGGACAGCTCAAGAGACCCAGTACTTC
-	TRBJ1-4	TRBD1	TRBV4-1	CASSQESYRGEKLFF	TGCGCCAGCAGCCAAGAATCTTACAGGGGTGAAAAACTGTTTTTT
-	TRBJ1-6	-	TRBV6-5	CASSYSIPTDSPLHF	TGTGCCAGCAGTTACTCGATCCCCACGGATTCACCCCTCCACTTT
-	TRBJ2-7	TRBD1	TRBV6-5	CASRRPGTGPHEQYF	TGTGCCAGCAGGCGACCCGGGACAGGGCCCCACGAGCAGTACTTC
-	TRBJ2-7	-	TRBV27	CASSLRFFSYEQYF	TGTGCCAGCAGTTTACGGTTCTTCTCCTACGAGCAGTACTTC
once	TRBJ1-3	TRBD1	TRBV7-2	CASSRDRGRTGNTIYF	TGTGCCAGCAGCCGGGACAGGGGGCGCACGGGAAACACCATATATTTT
-	TRBJ1-1	TRBD1	TRBV11-2	CASRGQGEGGEAFF	TGTGCCAGCAGGGGACAGGGGGAGGGGGGGGAAGCTTTCTTT
once	TRBJ2-7	-	TRBV6-5	CASSYGAGNYEQYF	TGTGCCAGCAGTTACGGGGCAGGGAACTACGAGCAGTACTTC
-	TRBJ2-3	-	TRBV9	CASSPQGVFSNPTDTQYF	TGTGCCAGCAGCCCCCAGGGTGTTTTCTCCAACCCCACAGATACGCAGTATTTT
-	TRBJ2-5	-	TRBV28	CASSLPFETQYF	TGTGCCAGCAGTTTACCGTTTGAGACCCAGTACTTC
few	TRBJ1-1	TRBD1	TRBV29-1	CSAGQGETEAFF	TGCAGCGCCGGACAGGGTGAAACTGAAGCTTTCTTT
-	TRBJ2-7	TRBD1	TRBV11-2	CASSPTNRIRGSSYEQYF	TGTGCCAGCAGTCCCACCAATCGAATCAGGGGGAGCTCCTACGAGCAGTACTTC
-	TRBJ2-1	-	TRBV27	CASSLVHAYEMRQFF	TGTGCCAGCAGTTTAGTCCACGCTTACGAAATGAGGCAGTTCTTC
-	TRBJ2-1	-	TRBV28	CASSPLDEYNEQFF	TGTGCCAGCAGTCCACTAGACGAGTACAATGAGCAGTTCTTC
-	TRBJ1-4	-	TRBV9	CASSGSKTPFGEKLFF	TGTGCCAGCAGCGGATCTAAGACGCCTTTCGGGGAAAAACTGTTTTTT
-	TRBJ2-6	-	TRBV6-4	CASSDSRPSGANVLTF	TGTGCCAGCAGTGACTCGCGCCCCTCTGGGGCCAACGTCCTGACTTTC
-	TRBJ2-5	TRBD2	TRBV12-5	CASGFSGGDGTQYF	TGTGCTAGTGGTTTCTCCGGGGGGGACGGGACCCAGTACTTC
-	TRBJ2-3	TRBD1	TRBV25-1	CASMGQTQYF	TGTGCCAGCATGGGACAGACGCAGTATTTT
-	TRBJ2-3	TRBD1	TRBV5-4	CASSADRGRADTQYF	TGTGCCAGCAGCGCGGACAGGGGGCGCGCAGATACGCAGTATTTT
-	TRBJ1-5	-	TRBV18	CASSPNSIFQPQHF	TGTGCCAGCTCACCGAACTCAATTTTTCAGCCCCAGCATTTT
-	TRBJ2-2	TRBD2	TRBV19	CASSIAGGQQTGELFF	TGTGCCAGTAGTATAGCGGGGGGGCAACAAACCGGGGAGCTGTTTTTT
-	TRBJ2-1	TRBD2	TRBV10-3	CATGLAGTVEQFF	TGTGCCACCGGACTAGCGGGGACGGTTGAGCAGTTCTTC
once	TRBJ1-2	-	TRBV6-5	CASSYSRTGGGYGYTF	TGTGCCAGCAGTTACTCCAGAACCGGGGGGGGCTATGGCTACACCTTC
-	TRBJ2-7	TRBD2	TRBV11-2	CASSSGTSATYEQYF	TGTGCCAGCAGCTCCGGGACTAGCGCAACCTACGAGCAGTACTTC
-	TRBJ2-3	TRBD2	TRBV19	CASKILAGGTDTQYF	TGTGCCAGTAAGATACTAGCGGGGGGCACAGATACGCAGTATTTT
-	TRBJ2-3	TRBD1	TRBV4-2	CASSQDGGEGARDTQYF	TGTGCCAGCAGCCAAGATGGGGGCGAGGGGGCGAGAGATACGCAGTATTTT
-	TRBJ2-7	TRBD2	TRBV27	CASRPPGGTQYF	TGTGCCAGCAGACCCCCGGGGGGTACGCAGTACTTC
-	TRBJ2-5	TRBD2	TRBV5-1	CASSLNPGGRETQYF	TGCGCCAGCAGCCTGAACCCCGGGGGGAGAGAGACCCAGTACTTC
-	TRBJ2-1	TRBD1	TRBV6-4	CASSTTGGGNEQFF	TGTGCCAGCAGTACGACAGGGGGCGGAAATGAGCAGTTCTTC
-	TRBJ1-6	TRBD1	TRBV4-1	CASSRDGTGGNNSPLHF	TGCGCCAGCAGCAGAGACGGGACAGGGGGAAATAATTCACCCCTCCACTTT
-	TRBJ1-1	-	TRBV21-1	CASSKSRNTEAFF	TGTGCCAGCAGCAAGAGTCGGAACACTGAAGCTTTCTTT
-	TRBJ1-6	TRBD1	TRBV14	CASSRGTGYSPLHF	TGTGCCAGCAGCAGAGGGACAGGGTACTCACCCCTCCACTTT
-	TRBJ1-3	TRBD1	TRBV2	CASRDRGAGNTIYF	TGTGCCAGCAGGGACAGGGGAGCTGGAAACACCATATATTTT
once	TRBJ1-2	-	TRBV28	CASSFDFGIGGYTF	TGTGCCAGCAGTTTCGATTTCGGTATTGGTGGCTACACCTTC
-	TRBJ1-3	-	TRBV2	CASTGVPNSSGNTIYF	TGTGCCAGCACAGGGGTCCCAAATTCCTCTGGAAACACCATATATTTT
-	TRBJ2-4	-	TRBV7-2	CASSTQGIAKNIQYF	TGTGCCAGCAGCACCCAGGGGATAGCCAAAAACATTCAGTACTTC
-	TRBJ2-5	TRBD2	TRBV2	CASSEGGGAEKTQYF	TGTGCCAGCAGTGAAGGCGGGGGGGCCGAAAAGACCCAGTACTTC
once	TRBJ1-1	TRBD1	TRBV7-8	CASSLRGQVNTEAFF	TGTGCCAGCAGCTTAAGGGGGCAGGTGAACACTGAAGCTTTCTTT
-	TRBJ2-7	-	TRBV28	CASSLPAGRSSYEQYF	TGTGCCAGCAGTTTGCCGGCGGGACGGAGCTCCTACGAGCAGTACTTC
-	TRBJ2-6	-	TRBV19	CASTLSFSGANVLTF	TGTGCCAGTACCCTGAGTTTTTCGGGGGCCAACGTCCTGACTTTC
once	TRBJ2-7	TRBD2	TRBV28	CASSSLAGGPHEQYF	TGTGCCAGCAGTTCACTAGCGGGAGGGCCCCACGAGCAGTACTTC
-	TRBJ2-2	TRBD2	TRBV10-3	CATSGGADTGELFF	TGTGCCACTTCCGGGGGGGCCGACACCGGGGAGCTGTTTTTT
-	TRBJ2-3	TRBD2	TRBV7-8	CASSFRTSGTTDTQYF	TGTGCCAGCAGCTTTCGGACTAGCGGAACCACAGATACGCAGTATTTT
-	TRBJ2-5	-	TRBV13	CASSRPGLVGETQYF	TGTGCCAGCAGCCGCCCGGGTTTGGTCGGCGAGACCCAGTACTTC
-	TRBJ2-7	-	TRBV20-1	CSASSSDEQYF	TGCAGTGCTAGTTCGAGTGACGAGCAGTACTTC
-	TRBJ2-5	TRBD2	TRBV29-1	CSHTGTSGSETQYF	TGCAGCCATACCGGGACTAGCGGGTCAGAGACCCAGTACTTC
once	TRBJ1-5	TRBD1	TRBV5-6	CASSRGQGDQPQHF	TGTGCCAGCAGCCGAGGACAGGGGGATCAGCCCCAGCATTTT
-	TRBJ2-7	TRBD2	TRBV5-1	CASSLILAGGDYEQYF	TGCGCCAGCAGCTTGATACTAGCGGGGGGGGACTACGAGCAGTACTTC
-	TRBJ1-2	-	TRBV7-2	CASSFHSTRSAGNYGYTF	TGTGCCAGCAGCTTTCATTCGACGCGGTCTGCCGGTAACTATGGCTACACCTTC
-	TRBJ2-7	-	TRBV6-1	CASIGRLIYEQYF	TGTGCCAGCATCGGCAGACTGATCTACGAGCAGTACTTC